The rows below give T cell receptor beta chains drawn from one sample of a study of response to subunit inactivated influenza vaccine. One entry per CDR3 protein, called by TCRdb with MiXCR from the RT-PCR reads. The sample carries a few hundred thousand distinct CDR3 sequences, roughly 15% recorded once. The sample was PBMCs from blood, taken about 13 days after vaccination. These receptors were collected from a man between 50 and 59 years old who received an inactivated influenza vaccine. Both conserved end residues are part of each CDR3. A D gene is named only where the DNA matches it firmly. The size entry is marked missing in some rows and otherwise reads once, few, many or a size class.

J gene: TRBJ1-6
clone size: once
D gene: TRBD1
V gene: TRBV6-1
CDR3 protein: CASRTTGNNSPLHF
CDR3 DNA: TGTGCCAGCAGGACGACAGGGAATAATTCACCCCTCCACTTT

J gene: TRBJ1-1
clone size: few
D gene: .
V gene: TRBV20-1
CDR3 protein: CSGGIGGADTEAFF
CDR3 DNA: TGCAGTGGGGGGATTGGGGGGGCGGACACTGAAGCTTTCTTT

J gene: TRBJ2-1
clone size: many
D gene: .
V gene: TRBV24-1
CDR3 protein: CATSDPPRGGGRNRVFF
CDR3 DNA: TGTGCCACCAGTGACCCCCCGAGAGGGGGTGGAAGGAACCGGGTGTTCTTC

J gene: TRBJ1-6
clone size: few
D gene: .
V gene: TRBV9
CDR3 protein: CASSVEGNYNSPLHF
CDR3 DNA: TGTGCCAGCAGCGTAGAGGGGAACTATAATTCACCCCTCCACTTT

J gene: TRBJ2-3
clone size: many
D gene: .
V gene: TRBV5-1
CDR3 protein: CASSRREVTDTQYF
CDR3 DNA: TGCGCCAGCAGTCGGCGGGAAGTCACAGATACGCAGTATTTT

J gene: TRBJ2-3
clone size: .
D gene: .
V gene: TRBV2
CDR3 protein: CATFGWGWPLSTDTQYF
CDR3 DNA: TGTGCCACCTTCGGGTGGGGATGGCCCTTAAGCACAGATACGCAGTATTTT

J gene: TRBJ2-5
clone size: .
D gene: .
V gene: TRBV7-9
CDR3 protein: CASSLALGVGKETQYF
CDR3 DNA: TGTGCCAGCAGCTTAGCGCTGGGGGTCGGCAAGGAGACCCAGTACTTC

J gene: TRBJ2-2
clone size: .
D gene: TRBD1
V gene: TRBV10-3
CDR3 protein: CAMGTGEMDTGELFF
CDR3 DNA: TGTGCCATGGGGACAGGGGAAATGGACACCGGGGAGCTGTTTTTT

J gene: TRBJ2-3
clone size: .
D gene: TRBD1
V gene: TRBV4-3
CDR3 protein: CASSQDNWDRNTDTQYF
CDR3 DNA: TGCGCCAGCAGCCAAGATAATTGGGACAGAAACACAGATACGCAGTATTTT

J gene: TRBJ1-2
clone size: .
D gene: .
V gene: TRBV12-3/TRBV12-4
CDR3 protein: CASSFNGVGGYTF
CDR3 DNA: TGTGCCAGCAGTTTTAACGGCGTCGGAGGCTACACCTTC

J gene: TRBJ1-1
clone size: few
D gene: .
V gene: TRBV25-1
CDR3 protein: CASSSSGVRMNTEAFF
CDR3 DNA: TGTGCCAGCAGTTCATCAGGGGTACGCATGAACACTGAAGCTTTCTTT

J gene: TRBJ1-1
clone size: few
D gene: .
V gene: TRBV4-1
CDR3 protein: CASSQGGVVTEAFF
CDR3 DNA: TGCGCCAGCAGCCAAGGAGGGGTTGTTACTGAAGCTTTCTTT

J gene: TRBJ2-2
clone size: .
D gene: .
V gene: TRBV20-1
CDR3 protein: CSVRGLTNTGELFF
CDR3 DNA: TGCAGTGTTCGCGGACTAACGAACACCGGGGAGCTGTTTTTT

J gene: TRBJ1-4
clone size: .
D gene: .
V gene: TRBV4-1
CDR3 protein: CASSQRGMGEKLFF
CDR3 DNA: TGCGCCAGCAGCCAACGGGGGATGGGGGAAAAACTGTTTTTT

J gene: TRBJ2-5
clone size: few
D gene: .
V gene: TRBV3-1
CDR3 protein: CASSQDRGAPQETQYF
CDR3 DNA: TGTGCCAGCAGCCAAGATCGGGGGGCCCCACAAGAGACCCAGTACTTC

J gene: TRBJ1-2
clone size: few
D gene: .
V gene: TRBV27
CDR3 protein: CASSDRPSYGYTF
CDR3 DNA: TGTGCCAGCAGCGACAGGCCCTCCTATGGCTACACCTTC

J gene: TRBJ2-3
clone size: once
D gene: .
V gene: TRBV20-1
CDR3 protein: CSASLPLGNTDTQYF
CDR3 DNA: TGCAGTGCTAGTTTACCCCTGGGGAACACAGATACGCAGTATTTT

J gene: TRBJ1-1
clone size: many
D gene: TRBD1
V gene: TRBV15
CDR3 protein: CATSRPGQLNTEAFF
CDR3 DNA: TGTGCCACCAGCAGACCGGGACAGCTCAACACTGAAGCTTTCTTT

J gene: TRBJ2-1
clone size: few
D gene: .
V gene: TRBV27
CDR3 protein: CASSFGGAGETNEQFF
CDR3 DNA: TGTGCCAGCAGTTTTGGCGGGGCAGGGGAGACGAATGAGCAGTTCTTC

J gene: TRBJ2-5
clone size: few
D gene: .
V gene: TRBV9
CDR3 protein: CASSVAEQETQYF
CDR3 DNA: TGTGCCAGCAGCGTAGCCGAACAAGAGACCCAGTACTTC

J gene: TRBJ1-2
clone size: few
D gene: TRBD1
V gene: TRBV20-1
CDR3 protein: CSAGVGGGGKGYTF
CDR3 DNA: TGCAGTGCAGGAGTTGGAGGGGGCGGAAAAGGCTACACCTTC

J gene: TRBJ1-1
clone size: .
D gene: .
V gene: TRBV5-5
CDR3 protein: CASRPGTISTEAFF
CDR3 DNA: TGTGCCAGCAGGCCCGGGACAATCTCCACTGAAGCTTTCTTT